This T cell receptor (beta chain) was recovered during a study of blood T cells in healthy people across ages. Study outcomes and limitations: A strong correlation was seen between TCR beta diversity and naive T cell percentage.

Together with a sample-barcoded 5' primer, a J-beta primer mix was included in a second PCR lasting 7 to 11 cycles. A single record per CDR3 protein comes from TCRdb applying MiXCR to the 5' RACE reads. Of more than 550,000 distinct CDR3 sequences detected, about 24% appear once; the ten largest clones hold approximately 20%. Each sample gave at least 6.5 million isolated PBMCs. In germline, CDR1 is DFQATT, CDR2 SNEGSKA (reference sequence). The CDR3 length is 9 residues. Of note for this clonotype: Antigen unknown. The junction shows a germline mismatch at one end, possibly a read error.

This chain links TRBV20-1 with TRBJ1-1; D unclear. This sequence was found in a man in his sixties or seventies in good health. Sequences were obtained from blood. The CDR3 region is CSAPGGRLF. In DNA form, the CDR3 reads TGCAGTGCTCCAGGTGGGCGGCTCTTT.